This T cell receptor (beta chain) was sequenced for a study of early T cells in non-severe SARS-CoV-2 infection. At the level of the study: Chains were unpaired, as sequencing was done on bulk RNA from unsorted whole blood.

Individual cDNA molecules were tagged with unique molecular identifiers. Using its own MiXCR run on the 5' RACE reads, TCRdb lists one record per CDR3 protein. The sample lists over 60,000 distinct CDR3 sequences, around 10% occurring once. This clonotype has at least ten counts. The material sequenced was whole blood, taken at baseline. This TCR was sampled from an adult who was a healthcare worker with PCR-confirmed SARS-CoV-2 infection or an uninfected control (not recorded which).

CDR3 sequence (DNA): TGTGCCAGCAGCTTAGGATCGGGTGGCCAGCCCCAGCATTTT. Encoded protein: CASSLGSGGQPQHF. This rearrangement joins TRBV7-9 to TRBJ1-5; D ambiguous. Germline V gene lookup returns CDR1 SEHNR and CDR2 FQNEAQ (reference sequence). The CDR3 has 14 amino acids. The V end lost 1 base, the J end lost 7 bases, and 11 bases lay between the germline ends.